This TCR beta chain derives from a study of T cell responses to AZD1222 COVID-19 vaccine (dated by TCRdb to the early 2020s). Regarding the complete study: AZD1222 recipients with second doses at about 4 weeks or about 12 weeks were pooled, because spike-specific TCR depth and breadth did not differ between schedules. A total of 230 to 250 trial participants underwent TCR sequencing, of whom around 210 had received two doses of AZD1222 and around 26 had received two doses of the MenACWY control vaccine. Enrollment into the trials was organized by age into subgroups of 18-55, 56-69 and 70-plus years, and those subgroups contained about 160, 30 and 59 TCR-sequenced participants, respectively. The research as a whole found: The 56-69-year group was small, and its depth increase did not reach significance, likely because of low power. Most participants were white British and females outnumbered males, and the authors suggested that clonal diversity may have been underestimated. No day 14 peak-response samples were available, so repertoires were characterized only after the peak T cell response. Reportedly, almost half of the unique spike-specific TCRs recognized epitopes lying outside the regions that are mutated in the B.1.351 and B.1.1.7 variants. Only five or six AZD1222 recipients were SARS-CoV-2 seropositive at baseline, limiting conclusions about previously exposed vaccinees. The whole spike protein was spanned by vaccine-associated CD4 TCRs, and dominant responses were seen in regions 160-218 and 743-854. After two AZD1222 doses, both the breadth and the depth of spike-specific TCRs were significantly higher than at day 0 and than in MenACWY recipients.

This specimen's time point label, per the study, means: baseline before first vaccination. The vaccinee samples were drawn from two UK trials, COV001 and COV002, one of which was a single-blind randomized controlled phase 2/3 trial testing AZD1222 (ChAdOx1 nCoV-19) in healthy adults. Trial participant PBMC samples were collected at day 0 and day 28 after the second dose for TCRbeta chain sequencing. The CDR3 regions of human TCRbeta chains were subjected to immunosequencing. The paper's processing steps were these. TCRs in the repertoires were compared against a reference library of SARS-CoV-2-specific TCRs that had been generated with the MIRA antigen-specificity platform. Breadth was defined as the fraction of unique TCRs that were SARS-CoV-2-associated. Depth was defined as the fraction of total T cells that were SARS-CoV-2-associated. Using the MIRA data, every spike-specific TCR was mapped to the spike region that the TCR reacted to and assigned to either a CD4 or a CD8 class. Log10-transformed breadth and depth values were compared by one-way ANOVA with Sidak's multiple comparisons tests. TCRdb provides this immuneACCESS table in a form limited to in-frame rearrangements. Some clones are lacking; in checked studies, under half of them reflect an unresolved V gene, and why the rest are absent is not known. V, J and clone size are taken as reported in that table, and D and trimming were inferred from the DNA itself. The sample includes 70,000 to 90,000 clones, with 89% observed a single time. The top ten clonotypes cover 2.4% of the sample.

In the case of this clone: Its antigen is still unknown. No qualities accompany the bases; no much larger clone lies one base away.

CDR1 and CDR2, per the germline V gene, are SGHRS and YFSETQ. The CDR3 has 14 amino acids, counting the end cysteine and phenylalanine. Of all the DNA, just the CDR3 is kept, 42 bases in frame from base 1. V sheds 0 bases and J sheds 3 bases, leaving 9 bases between their ends. The chain is encoded by TRBV5-1 joined to TRBJ1-2, with an unclear D gene assignment. The sequence derives from an adult in good health. Sequenced material: peripheral blood, taken on day 0 of AZD1222 vaccination. The sequence in DNA is TGCGCCAGCAGCTTGGATGGAGAGGACTATGGCTACACCTTC. Its coded protein is CASSLDGEDYGYTF.